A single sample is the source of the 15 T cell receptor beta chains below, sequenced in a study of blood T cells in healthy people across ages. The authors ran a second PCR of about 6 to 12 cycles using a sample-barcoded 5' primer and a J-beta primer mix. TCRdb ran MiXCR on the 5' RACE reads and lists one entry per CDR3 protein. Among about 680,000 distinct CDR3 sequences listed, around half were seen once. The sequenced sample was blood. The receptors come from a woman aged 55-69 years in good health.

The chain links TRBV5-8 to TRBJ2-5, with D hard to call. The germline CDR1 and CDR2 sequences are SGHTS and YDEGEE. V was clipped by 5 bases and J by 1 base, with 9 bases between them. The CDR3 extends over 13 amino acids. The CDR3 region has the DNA TGTGCCAGCAGGACGGGCTTCCAAGAGACCCAGTACTTC. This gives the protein CASRTGFQETQYF. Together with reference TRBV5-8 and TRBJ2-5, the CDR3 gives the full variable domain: EAGVTQSPTHLIKTRGQQATLRCSPISGHTSVYWYQQALGLGLQFLLWYDEGEERNRGNFPPRFSGRQFPNYSSELNVNALELEDSALYLCASRTGFQETQYFGPGTRLLVL.

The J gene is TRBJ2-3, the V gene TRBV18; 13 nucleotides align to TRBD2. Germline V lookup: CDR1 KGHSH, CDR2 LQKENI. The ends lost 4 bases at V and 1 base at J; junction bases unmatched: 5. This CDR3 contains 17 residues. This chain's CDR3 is CASSHPGLAGGTDTQYF. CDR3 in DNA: TGTGCCAGCTCACATCCCGGACTAGCGGGAGGCACAGATACGCAGTATTTT. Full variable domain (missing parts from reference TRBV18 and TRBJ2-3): NAGVMQNPRHLVRRRGQEARLRCSPMKGHSHVYWYRQLPEEGLKFMVYLQKENIIDESGMPKERFSAEFPKEGPSILRIQQVVRGDSAAYFCASSHPGLAGGTDTQYFGPGTRLTVL.

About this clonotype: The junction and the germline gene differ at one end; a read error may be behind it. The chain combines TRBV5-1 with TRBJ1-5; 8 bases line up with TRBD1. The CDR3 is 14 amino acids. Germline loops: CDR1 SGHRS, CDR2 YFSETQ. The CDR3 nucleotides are TGCGCCAGCAGCGAGGGACAGGAGCATCAGCCCCGGCATTTT. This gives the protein CASSEGQEHQPRHF.

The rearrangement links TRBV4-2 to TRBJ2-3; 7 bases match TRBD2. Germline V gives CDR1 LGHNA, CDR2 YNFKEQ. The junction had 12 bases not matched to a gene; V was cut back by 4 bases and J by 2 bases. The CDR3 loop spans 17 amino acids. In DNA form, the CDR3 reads TGTGCCAGCAGCCCCGTTACCGGGGCGGGGGTCACAGATACGCAGTATTTT. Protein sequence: CASSPVTGAGVTDTQYF.

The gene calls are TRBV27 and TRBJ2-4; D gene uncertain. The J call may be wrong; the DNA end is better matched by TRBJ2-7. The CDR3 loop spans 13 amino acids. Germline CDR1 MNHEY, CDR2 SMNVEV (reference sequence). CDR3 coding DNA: TGTGCCAGTAGGCCATTCGGGCACTACGAGCAGTACTTC. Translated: CASRPFGHYEQYF.

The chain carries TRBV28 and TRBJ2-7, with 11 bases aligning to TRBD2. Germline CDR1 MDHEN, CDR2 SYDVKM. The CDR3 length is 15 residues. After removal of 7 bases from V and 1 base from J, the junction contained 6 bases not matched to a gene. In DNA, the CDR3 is TGTGCCAGCACCCCCTTAGCGGGAGGGTCCTACGAGCAGTACTTC. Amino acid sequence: CASTPLAGGSYEQYF.

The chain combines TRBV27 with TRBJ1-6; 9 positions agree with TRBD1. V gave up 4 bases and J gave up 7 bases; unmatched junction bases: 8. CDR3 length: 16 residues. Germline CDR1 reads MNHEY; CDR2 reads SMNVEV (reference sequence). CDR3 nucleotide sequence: TGTGCCAGCAGTTACTACGCGACAGGGGGGAATTCACCCCTCCACTTT. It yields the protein CASSYYATGGNSPLHF.

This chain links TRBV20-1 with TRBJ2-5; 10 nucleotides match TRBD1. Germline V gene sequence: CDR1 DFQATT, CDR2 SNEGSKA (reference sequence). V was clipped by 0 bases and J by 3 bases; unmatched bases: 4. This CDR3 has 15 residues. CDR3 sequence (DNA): TGCAGTGCTAGAGAGGACAGGGGGAAAGAAGAGACCCAGTACTTC. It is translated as CSAREDRGKEETQYF.

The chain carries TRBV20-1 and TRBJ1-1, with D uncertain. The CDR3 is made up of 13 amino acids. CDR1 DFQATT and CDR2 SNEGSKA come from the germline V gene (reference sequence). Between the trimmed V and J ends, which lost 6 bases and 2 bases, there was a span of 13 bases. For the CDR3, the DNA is TGCAGTGCGCCGCAGGTTCTTAACACTGAAGCTTTCTTT. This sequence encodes CSAPQVLNTEAFF.

The CDR3: CSAGLKTSGSTDTQFF. CDR3 DNA sequence: TGCAGTGCTGGGTTGAAGACTAGCGGAAGCACAGATACGCAGTTCTTC. This chain connects TRBV20-1 to TRBJ2-1; the match to TRBD2 covers 9 bases. Germline CDR1 is DFQATT and CDR2 is SNEGSKA (reference sequence). Unmatched junction bases numbered 20, after V lost 5 bases and J lost 12 bases. This CDR3 is built from 16 residues.

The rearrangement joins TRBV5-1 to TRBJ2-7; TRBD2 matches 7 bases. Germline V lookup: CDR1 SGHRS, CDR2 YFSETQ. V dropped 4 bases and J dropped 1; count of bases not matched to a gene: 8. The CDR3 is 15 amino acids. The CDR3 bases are TGCGCCAGCAGCCAGTGGCGAGCGGGGTCCTACGAGCAGTACTTC. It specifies CASSQWRAGSYEQYF.

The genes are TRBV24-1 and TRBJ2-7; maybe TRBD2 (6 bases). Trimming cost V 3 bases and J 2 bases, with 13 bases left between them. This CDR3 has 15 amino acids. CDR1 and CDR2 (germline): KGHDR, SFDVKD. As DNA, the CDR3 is TGTGCCACCAGTGATCCCCGGGAGCCGACCTACGAGCAGTACTTC. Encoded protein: CATSDPREPTYEQYF.

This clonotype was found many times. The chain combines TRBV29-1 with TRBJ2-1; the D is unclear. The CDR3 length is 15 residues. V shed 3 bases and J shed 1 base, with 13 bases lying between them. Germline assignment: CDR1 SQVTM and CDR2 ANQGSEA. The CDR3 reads CSVESVGGSYNEQFF. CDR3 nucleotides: TGCAGCGTTGAGTCGGTAGGTGGTTCCTACAATGAGCAGTTCTTC.

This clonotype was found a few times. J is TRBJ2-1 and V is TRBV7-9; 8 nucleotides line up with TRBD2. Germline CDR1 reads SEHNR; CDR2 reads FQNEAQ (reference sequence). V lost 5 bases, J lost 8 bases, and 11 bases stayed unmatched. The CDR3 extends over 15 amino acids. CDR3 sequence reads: CASSPPGLVGDEQFF. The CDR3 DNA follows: TGTGCCAGCAGCCCCCCGGGACTAGTAGGGGATGAGCAGTTCTTC.

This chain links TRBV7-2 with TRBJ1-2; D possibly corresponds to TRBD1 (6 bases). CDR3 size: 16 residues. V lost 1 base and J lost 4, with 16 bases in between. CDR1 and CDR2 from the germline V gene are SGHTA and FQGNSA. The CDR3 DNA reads TGTGCCAGCAGCTTAGTGTTGTCAGGGGTGGGCTATGGCTACACCTTC. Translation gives CASSLVLSGVGYGYTF.